Presented here are 17 T cell receptor beta chains from one specimen sequenced in a study of long-term antiretroviral therapy in people with HIV. The assay, immunoSEQ v3.0, was run at survey level. Generated by immunoSEQ multiplex PCR, the TCRdb table keeps only in-frame clones and is missing some. In the table there are more than 15,000 clones, 75% to 90% of which are singletons. The material sequenced was unsorted PBMCs, taken 0.3 years after starting antiretroviral therapy. The receptors derive from a man in his late teens or twenties with HIV.

This rearrangement joins TRBV10-2 to TRBJ1-3; D is ambiguous. Trimming removed 5 bases from V and 0 bases from J, with 5 bases in between. CDR1 and CDR2 from the germline V gene are WSHSY and SAAADI. The CDR3 covers 13 residues. CDR3 loop: CASSWDSGNTIYF. DNA for the CDR3: TGCGCCAGCAGTTGGGACTCTGGAAACACCATATATTTT.

On this clone: The germline gene is not matched at one end of the junction; a read error may be the cause. This chain joins TRBV7-9 and TRBJ1-1; D remains ambiguous. Per germline, CDR1 SEHNR and CDR2 FQNEAQ (reference sequence). The CDR3 runs to 13 residues. The CDR3 protein is CASTLDTNTEAFF. As DNA, the CDR3 is TGTGCCAGCACCTTAGACACCAACACTGAAGCTTTCTTT. The complete variable domain, with remaining parts taken from reference TRBV7-9 and TRBJ1-1, reads DTGVSQNPRHKITKRGQNVTFRCDPISEHNRLYWYRQTLGQGPEFLTYFQNEAQLEKSRLLSDRFSAERPKGSFSTLEIQRTEQGDSAMYLCASTLDTNTEAFFGQGTRLTVV.

The chain joins TRBV18 to TRBJ1-2, with 8 bases identical to TRBD1. Germline-derived CDR1 and CDR2 are KGHSH and LQKENI. There are 14 residues in the CDR3. J gave up 4 bases and V 5 bases, and 6 bases lay outside the gene matches. As DNA, the CDR3 is TGTGCCAGCTCAGGACAGGGACGTACCTATGGCTACACCTTC. Translation: CASSGQGRTYGYTF.

The gene calls are TRBV19 and TRBJ1-3; D gene uncertain. There are 14 residues in the CDR3. Trimming removed 7 bases at V and 0 bases at J, with 10 bases between. CDR1 LNHDA and CDR2 SQIVND come from the germline V gene (reference sequence). CDR3 in DNA: TGTGCCAGTACCTCTTGGGACTCTGGAAACACCATATATTTT. As protein: CASTSWDSGNTIYF.

This chain uses TRBV2 with TRBJ1-2, with 7 bases aligning to TRBD1. The CDR3 is made up of 16 amino acids. The germline V gene has CDR1 SNHLY and CDR2 FYNNEI. The V and J ends lost 0 bases and 2 bases, in that order; junction bases with no gene match: 6. For the CDR3, the DNA is TGTGCCAGCAGTGAAGCGCTTCTGGGACAGAACTATGGCTACACCTTC. Translated: CASSEALLGQNYGYTF. Using reference TRBV2 and TRBJ1-2 for the parts outside the CDR3, the full variable domain is EPEVTQTPSHQVTQMGQEVILRCVPISNHLYFYWYRQILGQKVEFLVSFYNNEISEKSEIFDDQFSVERPDGSNFTLKIRSTKLEDSAMYFCASSEALLGQNYGYTFGSGTRLTVV.

V gene TRBV5-1 combines with J gene TRBJ2-1; 15 positions match TRBD2. The V and J ends lost 0 bases and 10 bases, in that order; junction bases with no gene match: 5. Germline-derived CDR1 and CDR2 are SGHRS and YFSETQ. The CDR3 sequence is 16 residues long. The CDR3 DNA reads as TGCGCCAGCAGCTTGGGATGGACTAGCGGGGGGGTGGAGCAGTTCTTC. It yields the protein CASSLGWTSGGVEQFF.

This clone was recorded only once. The rearrangement uses TRBV6-1 and TRBJ1-5; perhaps TRBD1 as D (5 bases). V was shortened by 8 bases and J by 4 bases, with 9 bases between the two germline ends. Germline CDR1 MNHNS, CDR2 SASEGT. CDR3 length: 12 amino acids. The CDR3 region has the DNA TGTGCCAGCGTAAGGGGTAATCAGCCCCAGCATTTT. Protein product: CASVRGNQPQHF.

A few counts support this clone. CDR3 sequence (DNA): TGTGCCAGCAGCTTAAAGGACAGCTACGAGCAGTACTTC. Translated: CASSLKDSYEQYF. The chain employs TRBV7-3 and TRBJ2-7, with D possibly matching TRBD1 (6 bases). CDR1 and CDR2 (germline): SGHTA, FQGTGA. V was shortened by 1 base and J by 3 bases, with 7 bases between the two germline ends. This CDR3 is built from 13 residues. Full variable domain (rest looked up from reference TRBV7-3 and TRBJ2-7): GAGVSQTPSNKVTEKGKYVELRCDPISGHTALYWYRQSLGQGPEFLIYFQGTGAADDSGLPNDRFFAVRPEGSVSTLKIQRTERGDSAVYLCASSLKDSYEQYFGPGTRLTVT.

This chain links TRBV12-5 with TRBJ2-3; perhaps TRBD2 as D (6 bases). Germline values: CDR1 LGHNT, CDR2 FRNRAP. This CDR3 contains 13 residues. V lost 3 bases, J lost 3 bases, and 7 bases lay in between. The CDR3: CASGFAGTDTQYF. In DNA form, the CDR3 reads TGTGCTAGTGGTTTTGCGGGGACAGATACGCAGTATTTT. Combining the CDR3 with reference TRBV12-5 and TRBJ2-3 gives the whole variable domain DARVTQTPRHKVTEMGQEVTMRCQPILGHNTVFWYRQTMMQGLELLAYFRNRAPLDDSGMPKDRFSAEMPDATLATLKIQPSEPRDSAVYFCASGFAGTDTQYFGPGTRLTVL.

This clone showed up just once. This rearrangement joins TRBV2 to TRBJ2-1; no definite D call. Trimming stripped 8 bases from V and 8 bases from J, with 10 bases between. The CDR3 is 11 residues long. Looked up from germline, CDR1 is SNHLY and CDR2 is FYNNEI. Here the CDR3 DNA reads TGTGCCAGCCTGAAGTGGGATGAGCAGTTCTTC. As protein: CASLKWDEQFF.

This clone was observed a single time. The gene calls are TRBV11-2 and TRBJ1-1; D perhaps matches TRBD1 (5 bases). V lost 3 bases, J lost 4 bases, and 9 bases lay in between. Germline CDR1 and CDR2: SGHAT and FQNNGV. The CDR3 consists of 13 residues. As DNA, the CDR3 is TGTGCCAGCAGCTTGGGGGGGACCACTGAAGCTTTCTTT. This codes for CASSLGGTTEAFF.

Turning to this clone: At one of its ends the junction is not consistent with the germline gene, which may arise from a read error. The V and J genes are TRBV7-3 and TRBJ2-2; unclear D gene. The germline gives CDR1 SGHTA, CDR2 FQGTGA. The CDR3 covers 12 residues. The CDR3 loop reads CASTLLAGELFF. CDR3 nucleotide sequence: TGTGCCAGCACCTTACTTGCCGGGGAGCTGTTTTTT. Full variable domain (missing parts from reference TRBV7-3 and TRBJ2-2): GAGVSQTPSNKVTEKGKYVELRCDPISGHTALYWYRQSLGQGPEFLIYFQGTGAADDSGLPNDRFFAVRPEGSVSTLKIQRTERGDSAVYLCASTLLAGELFFGEGSRLTVL.

The chain links TRBV29-1 to TRBJ1-2, with TRBD1 matching 10 bases. The CDR3 is made up of 13 amino acids. Germline V gene data show CDR1 as SQVTM and CDR2 as ANQGSEA. Trimming cost V 7 bases and J 6 bases; bases outside gene matches: 8. The CDR3 DNA is TGCAGCGCTGGACCGGGACAGGGGAATGGCTACACCTTC. This codes for CSAGPGQGNGYTF.

The chain carries TRBV5-1 and TRBJ2-7; D might be TRBD1 (5 bases). CDR1 is SGHRS and CDR2 is YFSETQ in the germline V gene. V lost 1 base to trimming and J lost 3 bases, with 11 bases between them. This CDR3 region has 14 residues. The CDR3 nucleotides are TGCGCCAGCAGCTTGTCACTACAGGACTACGAGCAGTACTTC. Translation: CASSLSLQDYEQYF.

The chain has TRBV18 and TRBJ1-2; 7 positions match TRBD1. This CDR3 comprises 17 residues. The junction had 13 bases not matched to a gene; V was cut back by 5 bases and J by 1 base. Germline-derived CDR1 and CDR2 are KGHSH and LQKENI. As DNA, the CDR3 is TGTGCCAGCTCATCGGGACATTTAGGGGGCTATAACTATGGCTACACCTTC. Amino acid sequence: CASSSGHLGGYNYGYTF.

The genes are TRBV7-9 and TRBJ2-5; no clear D. The CDR3 is 13 amino acids. Germline-derived CDR1 and CDR2 are SEHNR and FQNEAQ (reference sequence). Trimming took off 6 bases at V and 10 bases at J, with 18 bases between the two ends. The CDR3 region has the DNA TGTGCCAGCAGGACCGCCGGTAGGTCGGACCAGTACTTC. The encoded protein is CASRTAGRSDQYF.

The chain links TRBV7-6 to TRBJ2-5, with 7 bases fitting TRBD1. The V segment lost 5 bases and the J segment 5 bases; nucleotides outside the gene matches: 11. The CDR3 has 15 residues. Germline V gene data show CDR1 as SGHVS and CDR2 as FNYEAQ. The CDR3 region has the DNA TGTGCCAGCAGCAATAAACGGGACAGTTGGGAGACCCAGTACTTC. Its protein is CASSNKRDSWETQYF.